These 7 T cell receptor beta chains originate from one sample sequenced in a study of monozygotic twins with inflammatory bowel disease. TCRdb processed the 5' RACE reads again and assigns one entry to each CDR3 protein, with no DNA. The table for this sample gives some 300,000 distinct CDR3 sequences. What was sequenced was blood. All receptors derive from a human donor with ulcerative colitis or Crohn's disease, or a healthy co-twin of an affected twin (not recorded which).

This chain uses TRBV20-1 with TRBJ2-5. The CDR3 is 13 residues long. Looked up from germline, CDR1 is DFQATT and CDR2 is SNEGSKA (reference sequence). CDR3 in amino acids: CSARDEALETQYF.

The chain links TRBV23-1 to TRBJ1-5; the D call of TRBD1 rests on TCRdb alone, since no DNA is present to check it. TRBV23-1 is noted as an ORF with a role that remains uncertain. The CDR3 has 16 residues. The CDR3: CASSQSLLGAGQPQHF.

This CDR3 reads CASSLRGRGELFF. V usage is TRBV7-2 and J usage is TRBJ2-2; TCRdb outputs TRBD1, but without DNA this stays unchecked. This CDR3 comprises 13 residues. CDR1 is SGHTA, CDR2 FQGNSA, per germline.

The chain joins TRBV27 to TRBJ2-7. This CDR3 has 12 amino acids. Germline V gene sequence: CDR1 MNHEY, CDR2 SMNVEV (reference sequence). This CDR3 reads CASSLIKGEQYF.

This sequence joins TRBV20-1 and TRBJ1-3; the TCRdb D gene call, TRBD1, has no DNA to confirm it. The length of the CDR3 is 14 residues. CDR1 and CDR2 from the germline V gene are DFQATT and SNEGSKA (reference sequence). CDR3 sequence reads: CSASTTGSGNTIYF.

The genes are TRBV4-1 and TRBJ2-4; the TCRdb call, TRBD2, lacks DNA for checking. The V gene's germline CDR1 is MGHRA and CDR2 YSYEKL. This CDR3 has 13 residues. CDR3 in amino acids: CASSQGATSGEYF.

The gene calls are TRBV18 and TRBJ2-7. CDR3 length: 13 amino acids. Per germline, CDR1 KGHSH and CDR2 LQKENI. CDR3 region: CASSPDSAYEQYF.